The 18 T cell receptor beta chains in this list originate from one sample, sequenced in a study of cytomegalovirus exposure and HLA in healthy donors. Amplification used 60 Vbeta primers and 13 Jbeta primers. Produced via immunoSEQ multiplex PCR; TCRdb's table is partial and in-frame only. Among some 100,000 clones listed, around 83% were seen once. Material for sequencing was PBMCs. Receptors were obtained from a woman between 18 and 30 years old in good health and CMV-seronegative.

This chain links TRBV6-5 with TRBJ1-2; unclear D gene. CDR3 size: 14 residues. Germline V gives CDR1 MNHEY, CDR2 SVGAGI. V shed 0 bases and J shed 2 bases, with 7 bases lying between them. CDR3 DNA sequence: TGTGCCAGCAGTTACTCGGCACCGAACTATGGCTACACCTTC. Its translation is CASSYSAPNYGYTF.

The chain uses TRBV28 and TRBJ2-1, with D tentatively TRBD2 (5 bases). Germline-derived CDR1 and CDR2 are MDHEN and SYDVKM. The ends were cut back, 3 bases at V and 5 bases at J, with 17 bases in the middle. The CDR3 contains 16 residues. CDR3 DNA sequence: TGTGCCAGCAGTTTCATCGTCCTGGGAGACCACAATGAGCAGTTCTTC. Translation gives CASSFIVLGDHNEQFF.

This chain uses TRBV7-8 with TRBJ1-2; TRBD1 matches 7 bases. The V and J ends lost 4 bases and 4 bases, in that order; junction bases with no gene match: 9. CDR1 is SGHVS, CDR2 FQNEAQ, per germline. The CDR3 runs 15 residues. The CDR3 bases are TGTGCCAGCAGCTCGACAGGGTCGTCGGGCTATGGCTACACCTTC. Protein sequence: CASSSTGSSGYGYTF.

The V and J genes are TRBV7-3 and TRBJ2-7; no clear D gene. V lost 3 bases to trimming and J lost 0 bases, with 12 bases between them. This CDR3 spans 15 amino acids. In germline, CDR1 is SGHTA, CDR2 FQGTGA. CDR3 sequence reads: CASSFGPISSYEQYF. CDR3 sequence (DNA): TGTGCCAGCAGCTTCGGTCCGATAAGCTCCTACGAGCAGTACTTC.

This chain uses TRBV7-7 with TRBJ2-4, with 8 bases lining up with TRBD1. The CDR3 extends over 11 amino acids. From germline, CDR1 is SSHAT and CDR2 FNYEAQ (reference sequence). The CDR3 here is CASNTRGRRYF. The CDR3 DNA reads as TGTGCTAGTAATACCAGGGGGCGTCGGTACTTC.

J is TRBJ2-3 and V is TRBV6-4, with D possibly TRBD2 on 6 matching bases. This CDR3 has 15 residues. V lost 4 bases to trimming and J lost 0 bases, with 11 bases between them. Germline lookup yields CDR1 MRHNA and CDR2 SNTAGT. Here the CDR3 DNA reads TGTGCCAGCAGTGTTGGTAGCGGTAGCACAGATACGCAGTATTTT. This codes for CASSVGSGSTDTQYF.

The chain joins TRBV5-8 to TRBJ1-2; 12 bases fit TRBD1. The V gene's germline CDR1 is SGHTS and CDR2 YDEGEE. The CDR3 sequence is 18 residues long. Germline trimming cut 4 bases from V and 4 bases from J; bases unmatched to any gene: 14. CDR3 sequence (DNA): TGTGCCAGCAGCAATATACGAGGGACAGGGGGCCTCACCTATGGCTACACCTTC. It codes for CASSNIRGTGGLTYGYTF. Looking up the rest from reference TRBV5-8 and TRBJ1-2 gives the full variable domain: EAGVTQSPTHLIKTRGQQATLRCSPISGHTSVYWYQQALGLGLQFLLWYDEGEERNRGNFPPRFSGRQFPNYSSELNVNALELEDSALYLCASSNIRGTGGLTYGYTFGSGTRLTVV.

This clone was picked up a small number of times. The J gene is TRBJ1-2, the V gene TRBV10-3, with D possibly matching TRBD1 (6 bases). CDR1 and CDR2 from the germline V gene are ENHRY and SYGVKD. This CDR3 contains 16 residues. Trimming cost V 4 bases and J 3 bases, with 18 bases left between them. Written as DNA, the CDR3 is TGTGCCATCAGTGGCGCCTGGGGGGGGGCGGACTATGGCTACACCTTC. Amino acid sequence: CAISGAWGGADYGYTF.

The chain has TRBV5-1 and TRBJ2-6; D is unclear. V was shortened by 0 bases and J by 1 base, with 11 bases between the two germline ends. There are 17 residues in the CDR3. Germline V lookup: CDR1 SGHRS, CDR2 YFSETQ. The CDR3 DNA sequence: TGCGCCAGCAGCTTGGCCCCGCGTAGTTCTGGGGCCAACGTCCTGACTTTC. Protein product: CASSLAPRSSGANVLTF. The whole variable domain, filled in from reference TRBV5-1 and TRBJ2-6, reads KAGVTQTPRYLIKTRGQQVTLSCSPISGHRSVSWYQQTPGQGLQFLFEYFSETQRNKGNFPGRFSGRQFSNSRSEMNVSTLELGDSALYLCASSLAPRSSGANVLTFGAGSRLTVL.

The chain carries TRBV11-3 and TRBJ2-1; D might be TRBD2 (6 bases). The CDR3 extends over 15 amino acids. Per germline, CDR1 SGHNT and CDR2 YENEEA. V was clipped by 2 bases and J by 4 bases, with 12 bases between them. CDR3 nucleotide sequence: TGTGCCAGCAGCTTACGGTCCAGCGGGTACAATGAGCAGTTCTTC. Protein sequence: CASSLRSSGYNEQFF.

J is TRBJ2-2 and V is TRBV28, with 8 positions matching TRBD2. The CDR3 covers 16 residues. The germline V gene encodes CDR1 MDHEN and CDR2 SYDVKM. Trimming removed 3 bases from V and 9 bases from J; junction bases left unmatched: 12. CDR3 DNA sequence: TGTGCCAGCAGTTTCAGTGCCGGGGGGGGGTTCCGGGAGCTGTTTTTT. This encodes CASSFSAGGGFRELFF.

The J gene is TRBJ1-1, the V gene TRBV19, with D uncertain. This CDR3 is 14 amino acids long. V was shortened by 7 bases and J by 1 base, with 13 bases between the two germline ends. The germline gives CDR1 LNHDA, CDR2 SQIVND (reference sequence). The CDR3 sequence: CASNRWGGNTEAFF. CDR3 in DNA: TGTGCCAGTAACCGGTGGGGAGGGAACACTGAAGCTTTCTTT.

The gene calls are TRBV18 and TRBJ2-4, with a possible D match to TRBD1 (6 bases). Germline assignment: CDR1 KGHSH and CDR2 LQKENI. V lost 0 bases, J lost 0 bases, and 21 bases lay in between. CDR3 length: 20 residues. The chain's CDR3 is CASSPPIDGTSFVAKNIQYF. CDR3 nucleotide sequence: TGTGCCAGCTCACCACCGATAGATGGGACATCCTTCGTAGCCAAAAACATTCAGTACTTC.

This chain connects TRBV13 to TRBJ2-1, with 8 bases lining up with TRBD2. This CDR3 spans 15 amino acids. The V and J ends lost 6 bases and 4 bases, in that order; junction bases with no gene match: 8. Germline assignment: CDR1 PRHDT and CDR2 FYEKMQ (reference sequence). CDR3 residues: CASSPRLARYNEQFF. CDR3 nucleotides: TGTGCCAGCAGTCCCCGACTAGCGAGGTACAATGAGCAGTTCTTC.

The chain is built from TRBV2 and TRBJ1-1; a weak D match, TRBD1 (5 bases). The V end lost 4 bases, the J end lost 7 bases, and 7 bases lay between the germline ends. CDR1 is SNHLY, CDR2 FYNNEI, per germline. This CDR3 is 11 amino acids long. Written as DNA, the CDR3 is TGTGCCAGCAGTGTGACAGATGAAGCTTTCTTT. Amino acid sequence: CASSVTDEAFF.

The chain links TRBV5-1 to TRBJ2-7, with 8 bases fitting TRBD2. The CDR3 is made up of 15 amino acids. The V gene's germline CDR1 is SGHRS and CDR2 YFSETQ. Trimming cost V 4 bases and J 1 base; bases outside gene matches: 7. Written as DNA, the CDR3 is TGCGCCAGCAGCCCCGGACTAGCCTTATCCTACGAGCAGTACTTC. Amino acids: CASSPGLALSYEQYF.

This clone appeared a single time. This chain joins TRBV5-1 and TRBJ2-7; 8 bases fit TRBD1. CDR3 length: 14 residues. Per the germline V gene, CDR1 is SGHRS and CDR2 is YFSETQ. V shed 3 bases, J shed 10 bases, and the junction held 12 bases outside the gene matches. Here the CDR3 DNA reads TGCGCCAGCAGCTCTGCGGGACAGGAAGCCTTACAGTACTTC. Translated: CASSSAGQEALQYF.

Only a few counts were recorded for this clone. This sequence joins TRBV5-1 and TRBJ1-1; 7 bases line up with TRBD1. Trimming took 4 bases from V and 4 from J; bases not matched to a gene: 7. In germline, CDR1 is SGHRS, CDR2 YFSETQ. The CDR3 runs 14 residues. In nucleotides, the CDR3 is TGCGCCAGCAGCCTCCTGACAGGGCCCACTGAAGCTTTCTTT. Translation gives CASSLLTGPTEAFF.